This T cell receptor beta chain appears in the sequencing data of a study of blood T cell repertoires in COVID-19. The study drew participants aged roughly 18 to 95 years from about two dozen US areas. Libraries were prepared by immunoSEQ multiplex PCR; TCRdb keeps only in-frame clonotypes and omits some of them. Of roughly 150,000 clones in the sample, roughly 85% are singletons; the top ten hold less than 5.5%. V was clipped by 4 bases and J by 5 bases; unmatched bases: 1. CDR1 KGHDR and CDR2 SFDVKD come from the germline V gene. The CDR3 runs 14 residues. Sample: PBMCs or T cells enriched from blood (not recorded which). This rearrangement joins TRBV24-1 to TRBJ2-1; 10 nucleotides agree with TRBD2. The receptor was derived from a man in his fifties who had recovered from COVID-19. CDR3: CATSETSGNNEQFF. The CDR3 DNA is TGTGCCACCAGTGAAACTAGCGGGAACAATGAGCAGTTCTTC.